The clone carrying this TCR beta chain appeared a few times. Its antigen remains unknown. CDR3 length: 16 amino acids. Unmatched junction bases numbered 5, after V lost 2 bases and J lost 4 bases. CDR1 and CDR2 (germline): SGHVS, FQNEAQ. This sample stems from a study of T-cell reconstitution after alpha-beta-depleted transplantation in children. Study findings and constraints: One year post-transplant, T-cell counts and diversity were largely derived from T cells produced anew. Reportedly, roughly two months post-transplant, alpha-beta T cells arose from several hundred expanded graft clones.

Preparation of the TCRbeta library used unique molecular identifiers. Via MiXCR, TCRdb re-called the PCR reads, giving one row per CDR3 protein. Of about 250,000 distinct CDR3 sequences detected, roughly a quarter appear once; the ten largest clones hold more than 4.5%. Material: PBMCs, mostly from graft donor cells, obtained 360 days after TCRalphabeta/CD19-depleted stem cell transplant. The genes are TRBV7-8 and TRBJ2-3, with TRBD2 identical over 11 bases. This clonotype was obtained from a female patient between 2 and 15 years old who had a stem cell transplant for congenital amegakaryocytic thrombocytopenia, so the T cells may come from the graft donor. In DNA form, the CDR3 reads TGTGCCAGCAGCTTACCCCAGACTAGCGGGGCAGATACGCAGTATTTT. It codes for CASSLPQTSGADTQYF.